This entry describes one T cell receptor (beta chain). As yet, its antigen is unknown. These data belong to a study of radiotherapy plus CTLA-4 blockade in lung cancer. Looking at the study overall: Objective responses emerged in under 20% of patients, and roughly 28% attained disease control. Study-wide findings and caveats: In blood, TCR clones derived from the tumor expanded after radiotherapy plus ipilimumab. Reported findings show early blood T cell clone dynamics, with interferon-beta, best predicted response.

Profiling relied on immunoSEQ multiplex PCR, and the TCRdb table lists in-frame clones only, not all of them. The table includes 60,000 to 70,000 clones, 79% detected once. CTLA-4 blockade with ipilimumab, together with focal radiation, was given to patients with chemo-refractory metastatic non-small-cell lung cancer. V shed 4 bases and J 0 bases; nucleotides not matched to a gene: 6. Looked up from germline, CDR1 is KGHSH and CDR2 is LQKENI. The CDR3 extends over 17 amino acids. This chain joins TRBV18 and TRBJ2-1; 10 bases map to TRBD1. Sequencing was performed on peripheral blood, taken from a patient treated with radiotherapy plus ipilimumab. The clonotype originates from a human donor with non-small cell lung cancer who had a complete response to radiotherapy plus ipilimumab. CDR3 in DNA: TGTGCCAGCTCACGAGATCGGACAGGGGGCTCCTACAATGAGCAGTTCTTC. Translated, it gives CASSRDRTGGSYNEQFF.